Below, 16 T cell receptor beta chains from the same sample are listed, as sequenced in a study of blood T cell repertoires in COVID-19. Libraries were prepared by immunoSEQ multiplex PCR; TCRdb keeps only in-frame clonotypes and omits some of them. Here the sample spans about 43,000 clones, approximately 90% being singletons. The sample comprised peripheral blood. These receptors were collected from a man aged 55 to 70 with active COVID-19.

The chain employs TRBV11-2 and TRBJ1-1; no firm D call. V was pared by 0 bases and J by 4 bases, with 6 bases between. In germline, CDR1 is SGHAT, CDR2 FQNNGV. This CDR3 contains 13 residues. The CDR3 spells CASSLEPGTEAFF. CDR3 nucleotides: TGTGCCAGCAGCTTAGAGCCAGGCACTGAAGCTTTCTTT.

V gene TRBV7-3 combines with J gene TRBJ2-3; tentative D call: TRBD1 (6 bases). V was shortened by 2 bases and J by 6 bases, with 15 bases between the two germline ends. The germline V gene encodes CDR1 SGHTA and CDR2 FQGTGA. The CDR3 has 15 amino acids. The CDR3 here is CASSLGRGWLDTQYF. CDR3 sequence (DNA): TGTGCCAGCAGCTTAGGAAGGGGGTGGTTGGATACGCAGTATTTT. The variable domain in full, with the rest retrieved from reference TRBV7-3 and TRBJ2-3, is GAGVSQTPSNKVTEKGKYVELRCDPISGHTALYWYRQSLGQGPEFLIYFQGTGAADDSGLPNDRFFAVRPEGSVSTLKIQRTERGDSAVYLCASSLGRGWLDTQYFGPGTRLTVL.

The CDR3: CASSPNGAGVIPDTQYF. CDR3 nucleotide sequence: TGCGCCAGCAGCCCGAACGGGGCGGGAGTAATCCCAGATACGCAGTATTTT. The chain links TRBV4-1 to TRBJ2-3; 7 bases line up with TRBD2. The CDR3 runs to 17 residues. Germline CDR1 and CDR2: MGHRA and YSYEKL. V lost 4 bases, J lost 4 bases, and 14 bases stayed unmatched.

The CDR3 protein is CATGVGLAGGIGTDTQYF. The CDR3 DNA is TGTGCCACCGGCGTCGGACTAGCGGGAGGTATTGGCACAGATACGCAGTATTTT. This chain joins TRBV24-1 and TRBJ2-3; TRBD2 matches at 14 bases. V was pared by 9 bases and J by 1 base, with 11 bases of the junction left unmatched. This CDR3 region has 18 residues. CDR1 KGHDR and CDR2 SFDVKD come from the germline V gene.

The chain couples TRBV4-1 to TRBJ2-2; TRBD2 matches at 9 bases. Germline V gene lookup returns CDR1 MGHRA and CDR2 YSYEKL. V shed 1 base and J 7 bases; nucleotides not matched to a gene: 22. The CDR3 runs to 21 residues. This CDR3 is CASSQAAKDLLAGGPGGELFF. Written as DNA, the CDR3 is TGCGCCAGCAGCCAAGCGGCCAAGGACCTACTGGCGGGAGGGCCCGGCGGGGAGCTGTTTTTT.

The chain employs TRBV15 and TRBJ1-6, with 7 positions matching TRBD1. The ends lost 5 bases at V and 9 bases at J; junction bases unmatched: 4. The CDR3 consists of 13 residues. Germline CDR1 and CDR2: LNHNV and YYDKDF (reference sequence). The CDR3, as DNA: TGTGCCACCAGCCCAGGGGGACGTTCACCCCTCCACTTT. Translation gives CATSPGGRSPLHF.

The V call is TRBV28, the J call TRBJ1-4; D might be TRBD1 (5 bases). Germline V gene data show CDR1 as MDHEN and CDR2 as SYDVKM. The CDR3 has 14 amino acids. Trimming removed 7 bases at V and 3 bases at J, with 12 bases between. The CDR3 coding sequence is TGTGCCAGCACCTCGATAGGGGCTAATGAAAAACTGTTTTTT. This sequence encodes CASTSIGANEKLFF.

The chain joins TRBV4-1 to TRBJ1-5; D gene uncertain. The CDR3 is 18 residues long. V shed 1 base and J shed 7 bases, with 23 bases lying between them. CDR1 and CDR2 (germline): MGHRA, YSYEKL. This CDR3 is CASSQAPSSEGAGQPQHF. The CDR3 DNA follows: TGCGCCAGCAGCCAAGCCCCTTCGAGTGAGGGTGCGGGACAGCCCCAGCATTTT.

The rearrangement joins TRBV11-3 to TRBJ1-5; 9 nucleotides line up with TRBD1. The CDR3 is made up of 15 amino acids. With V trimmed by 7 bases and J by 4 bases, 8 bases remained unmatched. The germline CDR1 and CDR2 sequences are SGHNT and YENEEA. CDR3 DNA: TGTGCCAGCATCCTCGACAGGGGGGATAATCAGCCCCAGCATTTT. Its protein is CASILDRGDNQPQHF.

This chain links TRBV6-2 or TRBV6-3 with TRBJ1-2, with D uncertain. The V end was cut by 1 base, the J end by 6 bases, with 6 bases between. The CDR3 consists of 12 residues. The germline V gene has CDR1 MNHEY and CDR2 SVGEGT. DNA for the CDR3: TGTGCCAGCAGTTACTTTGCGGATGGCTACACCTTC. It yields the protein CASSYFADGYTF.

The chain carries TRBV6-5 and TRBJ2-1, with 7 bases identical to TRBD2. The CDR3 is made up of 13 amino acids. In germline, CDR1 is MNHEY, CDR2 SVGAGI. The V and J ends lost 2 bases and 11 bases, in that order; junction bases with no gene match: 6. The CDR3 protein is CASSYILAEKQFF. In DNA, the CDR3 is TGTGCCAGCAGTTACATCCTAGCGGAGAAGCAGTTCTTC.

The rearrangement uses TRBV13 and TRBJ1-2; 7 nucleotides align to TRBD1. This CDR3 comprises 15 residues. Trimming cost V 4 bases and J 2 bases; bases outside gene matches: 7. CDR1 and CDR2 (germline): PRHDT, FYEKMQ (reference sequence). The CDR3 coding sequence is TGTGCCAGCAGCTCCCCGGGACAGACCAACTATGGCTACACCTTC. It codes for CASSSPGQTNYGYTF.

This chain joins TRBV9 and TRBJ2-1; TRBD2 agrees at 10 bases. The CDR3 spans 17 residues. Germline lookup yields CDR1 SGDLS and CDR2 YYNGEE. Germline trimming cut 2 bases from V and 5 bases from J; bases unmatched to any gene: 10. The CDR3 nucleotides are TGTGCCAGCAGCGTCGGACTAGCGGTCCGGCGGGACAATGAGCAGTTCTTC. Translation: CASSVGLAVRRDNEQFF.

This clone was detected only once. This chain links TRBV27 with TRBJ1-1; TRBD1 aligns across 9 bases. The J segment lost 6 bases and the V segment lost 1 base, leaving 3 bases of the junction unmatched. CDR1 is MNHEY, CDR2 SMNVEV, per germline (reference sequence). This CDR3 spans 14 amino acids. The CDR3 spells CASSLYGTGSEAFF. DNA for the CDR3: TGTGCCAGCAGTTTATATGGGACAGGGTCTGAAGCTTTCTTT.

The genes are TRBV19 and TRBJ2-2, with unresolved D. CDR3 length equals 13 residues. Germline V lookup: CDR1 LNHDA, CDR2 SQIVND (reference sequence). Trimming left V 3 bases short and J 5 bases short, with 7 bases between. CDR3 amino acids: CASSMVETGELFF. CDR3 sequence (DNA): TGTGCCAGTAGTATGGTGGAGACCGGGGAGCTGTTTTTT. Full variable domain (missing parts from reference TRBV19 and TRBJ2-2): DGGITQSPKYLFRKEGQNVTLSCEQNLNHDAMYWYRQDPGQGLRLIYYSQIVNDFQKGDIAEGYSVSREKKESFPLTVTSAQKNPTAFYLCASSMVETGELFFGEGSRLTVL.

The chain recombines TRBV7-2 with TRBJ2-6; a possible D gene is TRBD1 (5 bases). Germline-derived CDR1 and CDR2 are SGHTA and FQGNSA. The germline V and J ends were trimmed by 5 bases and 0 bases, with 14 bases remaining between them. The CDR3 consists of 17 residues. The CDR3: CASSPQVSGSGANVLTF. CDR3 sequence (DNA): TGTGCCAGCAGCCCACAGGTTTCCGGCTCTGGGGCCAACGTCCTGACTTTC.